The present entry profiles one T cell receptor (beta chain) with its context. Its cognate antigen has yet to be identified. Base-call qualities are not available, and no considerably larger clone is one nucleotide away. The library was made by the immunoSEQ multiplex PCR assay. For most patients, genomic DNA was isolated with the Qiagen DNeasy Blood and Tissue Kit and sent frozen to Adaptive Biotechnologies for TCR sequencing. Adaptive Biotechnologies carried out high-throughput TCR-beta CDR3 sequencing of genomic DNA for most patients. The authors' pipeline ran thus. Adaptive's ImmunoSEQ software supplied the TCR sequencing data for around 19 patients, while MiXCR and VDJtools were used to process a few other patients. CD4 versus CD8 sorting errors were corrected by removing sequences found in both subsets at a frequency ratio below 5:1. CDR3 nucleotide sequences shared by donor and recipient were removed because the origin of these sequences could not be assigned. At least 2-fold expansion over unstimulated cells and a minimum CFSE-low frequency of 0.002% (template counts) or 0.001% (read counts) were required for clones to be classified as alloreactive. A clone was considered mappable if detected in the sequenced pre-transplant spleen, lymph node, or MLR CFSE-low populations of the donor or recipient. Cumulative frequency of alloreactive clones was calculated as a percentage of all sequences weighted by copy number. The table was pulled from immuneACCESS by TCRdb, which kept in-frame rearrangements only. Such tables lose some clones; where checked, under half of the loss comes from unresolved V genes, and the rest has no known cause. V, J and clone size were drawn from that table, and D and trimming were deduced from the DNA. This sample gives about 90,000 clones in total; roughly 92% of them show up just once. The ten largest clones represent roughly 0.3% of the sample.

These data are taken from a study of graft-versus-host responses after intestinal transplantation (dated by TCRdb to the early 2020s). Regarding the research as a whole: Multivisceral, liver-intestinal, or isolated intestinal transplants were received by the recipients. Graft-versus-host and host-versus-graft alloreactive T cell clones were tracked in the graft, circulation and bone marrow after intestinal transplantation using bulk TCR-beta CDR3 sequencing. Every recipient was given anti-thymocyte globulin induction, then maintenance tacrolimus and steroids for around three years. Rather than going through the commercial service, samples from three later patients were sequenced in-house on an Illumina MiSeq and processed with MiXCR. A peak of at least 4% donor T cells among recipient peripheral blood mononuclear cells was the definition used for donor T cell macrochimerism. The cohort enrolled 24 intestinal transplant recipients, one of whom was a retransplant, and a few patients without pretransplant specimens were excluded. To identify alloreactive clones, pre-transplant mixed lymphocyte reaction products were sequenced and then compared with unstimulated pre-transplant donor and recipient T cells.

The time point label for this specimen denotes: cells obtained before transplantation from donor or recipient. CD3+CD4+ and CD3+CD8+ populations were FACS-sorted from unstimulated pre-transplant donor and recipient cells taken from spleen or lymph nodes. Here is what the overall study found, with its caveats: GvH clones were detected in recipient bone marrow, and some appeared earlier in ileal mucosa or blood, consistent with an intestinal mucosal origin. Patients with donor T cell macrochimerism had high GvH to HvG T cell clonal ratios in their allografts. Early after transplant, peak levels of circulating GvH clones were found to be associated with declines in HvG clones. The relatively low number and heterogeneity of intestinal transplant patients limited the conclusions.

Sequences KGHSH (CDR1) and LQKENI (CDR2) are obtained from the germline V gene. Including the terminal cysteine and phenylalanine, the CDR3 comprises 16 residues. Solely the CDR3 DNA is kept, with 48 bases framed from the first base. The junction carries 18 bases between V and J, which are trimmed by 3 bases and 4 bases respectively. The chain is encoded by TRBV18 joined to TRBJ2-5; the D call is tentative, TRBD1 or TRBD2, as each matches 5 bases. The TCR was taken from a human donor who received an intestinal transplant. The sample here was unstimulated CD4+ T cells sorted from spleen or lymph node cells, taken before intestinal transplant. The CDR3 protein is CASSPPDMGRGETQYF. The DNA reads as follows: TGTGCCAGCTCACCCCCGGACATGGGACGAGGAGAGACCCAGTACTTC.